This record covers a single TCR beta chain. One Seattle source followed patients from active infection through their disease course. As originally analysed: Amplification from reference gene primers served as the basis for estimated nucleated cell counts. Clones were read by immunoSEQ multiplex PCR, and TCRdb kept only the in-frame ones, dropping some. V, J and clone size reflect that table, while D and trimming were determined from the DNA. This sample has under 200,000 clones, with less than 85% found just once. The entry originates in a study of blood T cell repertoires in COVID-19. Whole-study context: The study drew acute and convalescent COVID-19 samples from the United States, Italy and Spain. PBMCs, B-cell-depleted T cells, or T cells were the source of the cDNA or gDNA that made up the material.

V lost 5 bases to trimming and J lost 5 bases, with 12 bases between them. CDR3 length: 13 residues. Sequencing was performed on peripheral blood. The rearrangement joins TRBV12-3 or TRBV12-4 to TRBJ1-1; D may be TRBD1 (6 bases). The receptor's source is a woman in her sixties or seventies with COVID-19, enrolled during active disease. The CDR3 DNA reads as TGTGCCAGCAGTGTTAACAGGGAGACTGAAGCTTTCTTT. Translated: CASSVNRETEAFF.